This T cell receptor beta chain was sequenced for a study of neurological immune-mediated disorders (dated by TCRdb to the late 2010s). Describing the broader study: Among the roughly 34 multiple sclerosis patients, relapsing-remitting MS was present in 31 and secondary progressive MS was present in 3. Peripheral blood TCR-beta repertoires from patients with HTLV-I-associated myelopathy (HAM/TSP), patients with multiple sclerosis, and healthy controls were compared in the study using UMI-based sequencing. The approximately 100 TCR-beta libraries included longitudinal samples, technical triplicates and paired sorted CD4+ and CD8+ T-cell subsets alongside PBMC samples. The cohort comprised about 71 subjects: 14 HAM/TSP patients, 35 or so multiple sclerosis patients and around 20 healthy controls.

Unsorted PBMC libraries were generated from 2 million PBMCs stored in RNAlater at -80 °C until RNA extraction. The multiple sclerosis patients were enrolled in a US clinical protocol that used magnetic resonance imaging to evaluate disease progression. Peripheral blood was subjected to Ficoll-Hypaque density gradient centrifugation to isolate PBMCs, which were then cryopreserved in liquid nitrogen. Summary of the overall study and its limitations: TCR clonal expansion was highest in HAM/TSP patients and lowest in MS patients, with MS patients falling below even healthy controls. Across subjects, expanded clones never shared an identical CDR3 amino acid sequence, which suggests that the TCR-beta repertoires in every group were private. Phylogenetic analysis grouped repertoires from 18 of 34 MS patients into a cluster of related CDR3 sequences, suggesting a possible repertoire-level signature. No clinical or MRI features were associated with the MS cluster, and the authors said that larger cohorts are needed.

This clonotype occurred many times. There is no known antigen for this receptor. Base quality data are lacking; no much larger clone is found one base away. cDNA synthesis used template-switch 5'RACE with a primer carrying a 10-nucleotide random unique molecular identifier tagging each TCR transcript. Every sequencing run covered 15-18 subjects and yielded more than 160 million TCR-beta sequences. Total RNA was extracted with the RNeasy kit. The KAPA Real-time Library Amplification kit was used to amplify TCR-beta VDJ regions with primers targeting the TCR constant region and the 5'RACE anchor. A first PCR added sample indexes and Illumina adaptors, and a second PCR then raised library yield. After Ampure bead purification, the roughly 650 bp TCR product was size-selected on a 2% E-gel SizeSelection system. Before pooling, library quality was assessed on a Bioanalyzer, concentration was determined with Qubit, and library quantification was performed with the Kapa Library Quantification kit. Paired-end 2 x 150 bp sequencing of the libraries was performed on an Illumina HiSeq 2500. To increase sequence diversity, about 24-32% phiX was spiked into each library pool. Per the original workflow: Quality-filtered reads were processed with the UMI-based MiGEC pipeline, and over 80% of raw TCR sequences were removed by the MiGEC pipeline during error correction. IMGT germline references were used for aligning VDJ genes, and each clonotype was defined as a unique CDR3 amino acid sequence together with its V-J genes. Clonal expansion, Shannon diversity and CDR3 relatedness (CalcPairwiseDistances, ClusterSamples) were evaluated with VDJtools, and phylogenetic trees were built with CLCbio workbench. Using coefficient-of-variation modelling across technical triplicates, the study counted a clone as expanded if it had at least 8 unique UMIs. The raw public reads went through TCRdb reprocessing: fastp at Q25, MiXCR clone calling, in-frame beta chains kept. One record per CDR3 amino acid sequence lists the most common genes and DNA. The authors' filters were not applied to this entry. This sample gives approximately 43,000 distinct CDR3 sequences in total; roughly 2.5% of them show up just once. More than 10% of the sample goes to the ten largest clones.

From the cysteine through the phenylalanine, the CDR3 covers 14 amino acids. CDR3 DNA only is kept here, 42 bases in frame from base 1. Cut back by 5 bases and 0 bases, the V and J ends lie 11 bases apart. Rearrangement joined TRBV12-3 or TRBV12-4 to TRBJ2-7; a tentative D call is TRBD1 (7 bases match). The receptor's source is a man aged 25 to 45 with multiple sclerosis. Input material: PBMCs. The DNA sequence is as follows: TGTGCCAGCAGTCCAGGGGGGCTCTCCTACGAGCAGTACTTC. It specifies CASSPGGLSYEQYF.